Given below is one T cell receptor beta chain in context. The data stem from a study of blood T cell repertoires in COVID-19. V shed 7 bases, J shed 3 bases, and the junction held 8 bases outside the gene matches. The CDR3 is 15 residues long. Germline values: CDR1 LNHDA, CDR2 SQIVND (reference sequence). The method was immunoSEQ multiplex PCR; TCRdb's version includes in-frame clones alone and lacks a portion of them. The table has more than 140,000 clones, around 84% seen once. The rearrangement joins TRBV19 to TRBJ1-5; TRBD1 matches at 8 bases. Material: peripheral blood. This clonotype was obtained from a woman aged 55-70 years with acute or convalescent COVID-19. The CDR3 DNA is TGTGCCAGTACTACGGACAGGGCCTTCAATCAGCCCCAGCATTTT. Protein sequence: CASTTDRAFNQPQHF.